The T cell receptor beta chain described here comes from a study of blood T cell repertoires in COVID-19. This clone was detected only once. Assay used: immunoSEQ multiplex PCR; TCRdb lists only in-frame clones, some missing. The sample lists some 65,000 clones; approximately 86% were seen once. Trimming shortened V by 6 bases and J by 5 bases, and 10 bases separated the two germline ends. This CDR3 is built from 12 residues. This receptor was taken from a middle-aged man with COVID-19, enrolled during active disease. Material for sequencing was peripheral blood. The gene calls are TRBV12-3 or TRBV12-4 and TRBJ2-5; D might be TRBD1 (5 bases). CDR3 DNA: TGTGCCAGCAGAGCAGGGTGGGAGACCCAGTACTTC. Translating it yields CASRAGWETQYF.